A single T cell receptor beta chain is shown here with its context. Its cognate antigen is unknown. It was with 60 Vbeta and 13 Jbeta primers that the PCR ran. TCRdb keeps only in-frame clones here, not all; method: immunoSEQ multiplex PCR. The sample includes more than 110,000 clones, 70% seen only once; the top ten take 2.1%. This sample was included in a study of cytomegalovirus exposure and HLA in healthy donors. Study-level background: The study placed approximately 81% of its approximately 400 genotyped donors in the Caucasian-associated ancestry cluster.

Trimming removed 2 bases at V and 1 base at J, with 11 bases between. Germline lookup yields CDR1 SGHRS and CDR2 YFSETQ. The CDR3 runs 15 residues. Study outcomes and limitations: Accounts indicate the classifier identified cytomegalovirus status with strong specificity and sensitivity. Associated with cytomegalovirus, according to the listing, were 150 to 200 TCR beta chains. A prior analysis recorded that most TCR beta V segments were productive about 87% or about 30% of the time.

Sequencing used PBMCs. The TCR originated in a woman aged 60 to 75 in good health and CMV-seropositive. V and J are TRBV5-1 and TRBJ2-3; a possible D gene is TRBD1 (6 bases). The CDR3 region is CASSFQGKGTDTQYF. CDR3 nucleotides: TGCGCCAGCAGCTTCCAGGGGAAGGGCACAGATACGCAGTATTTT.